A selection of T cell receptor beta chains follows, all from one sample in a study of OX40 agonist ivuxolimab in advanced cancers. Only in-frame clones appear in the TCRdb table, and some are missing; sequencing was by immunoSEQ multiplex PCR. Seen here are under 80,000 clones, 70% to 90% observed once, and the top ten hold around 2%. The input for sequencing was CD4+ or CD8+ T cells sorted from blood, taken in a trial of the OX40 agonist ivuxolimab. The source is an adult with an advanced solid tumor such as melanoma, head and neck, liver or kidney cancer. Each CDR3 is given with its conserved first and last residue. Each record gives: J gene, D gene, clone size, V gene, CDR3 DNA, CDR3 protein. The D gene is left open where the match is weak. Size tells how often a clone was seen (once, few, many) or the class of an expanded clone, and some rows leave it out.

TRBJ2-5 - - TRBV18 TGTGCCAGCTCACCGGAGGGGCAAGAGACCCAGTACTTC CASSPEGQETQYF
TRBJ1-4 - - TRBV30 TGTGCCTGGAGTGTACAGGGATTAAGTGAAAAACTGTTTTTT CAWSVQGLSEKLFF
TRBJ2-5 - - TRBV28 TGTGCCAGCAGTTTAGGACAGATCCAAGAGACCCAGTACTTC CASSLGQIQETQYF
TRBJ1-1 TRBD1 - TRBV5-1 TGCGCCAGCAGCTTGGTGCCAGGGGGCGCGGCTGAAGCTTTCTTT CASSLVPGGAAEAFF
TRBJ1-1 - few TRBV19 TGTGCCAGTAGCTGGGGGGAGGCGGGCAAGGGTGAAGCTTTCTTT CASSWGEAGKGEAFF
TRBJ2-7 - few TRBV7-2 TGTGCCAGCAGCTCACGGGGAGTCTCCTACGAGCAGTACTTC CASSSRGVSYEQYF
TRBJ2-1 - few TRBV30 TGTGCCGGGCTGTGGCAGTCCTCCTACAATGAGCAGTTCTTC CAGLWQSSYNEQFF
TRBJ2-3 - - TRBV5-4 TGTGCCAGCAGCGCCCCGCGGGCTTCCACAGATACGCAGTATTTT CASSAPRASTDTQYF
TRBJ2-6 - - TRBV4-2 TGTGCCAGCAGCCAAGACTCAGGGGCCAACGTCCTGACTTTC CASSQDSGANVLTF
TRBJ1-1 - - TRBV7-8 TGTGCCAGCAGCTCGGGCAGTAACACTGAAGCTTTCTTT CASSSGSNTEAFF
TRBJ2-3 - - TRBV7-9 TGTGCCAGCAGCTTAGGAGCAAGCACAGATACGCAGTATTTT CASSLGASTDTQYF
TRBJ1-5 - - TRBV25-1 TGTGCCAGCAGTGTCACAGGGACCATCAATCAGCCCCAGCATTTT CASSVTGTINQPQHF
TRBJ2-7 - - TRBV30 TGTGCCTGGAGTGTAGCAGGACGCTCCTACGAGCAGTACTTC CAWSVAGRSYEQYF
TRBJ1-5 TRBD1 - TRBV18 TGTGCCAGCTCGGGACAGGGGGAAGATCAGCCCCAGCATTTT CASSGQGEDQPQHF
TRBJ1-4 - - TRBV6-1 TGTGCCAGCAGAGGAGTGGCTAATGAAAAACTGTTTTTT CASRGVANEKLFF
TRBJ1-6 - - TRBV6-1 TGTGCCAGCAGTGAAGAAGAGGGATCACCCCTCCACTTT CASSEEEGSPLHF
TRBJ1-3 - - TRBV19 TGTGCCACCCCCGGCCGGAGCTCTGGAAACACCATATATTTT CATPGRSSGNTIYF
TRBJ1-1 - few TRBV7-7 TGTGCCAGCAGCTTAGTTAGGAACACTGAAGCTTTCTTT CASSLVRNTEAFF
TRBJ2-1 TRBD2 - TRBV7-3 TGTGCCAGCAGCTCTCGTTCGGGAGCGGGGGCCCTCTCCTACAATGAGCAGTTCTTC CASSSRSGAGALSYNEQFF
TRBJ2-7 - - TRBV28 TGTGCCAGCAGTTACCCGACCACCCCAATCGGGCAGTACTTC CASSYPTTPIGQYF
TRBJ1-4 - - TRBV5-4 TGTGCCAGCAGCTTGGACAGGGTCAATGAAAAACTGTTTTTT CASSLDRVNEKLFF